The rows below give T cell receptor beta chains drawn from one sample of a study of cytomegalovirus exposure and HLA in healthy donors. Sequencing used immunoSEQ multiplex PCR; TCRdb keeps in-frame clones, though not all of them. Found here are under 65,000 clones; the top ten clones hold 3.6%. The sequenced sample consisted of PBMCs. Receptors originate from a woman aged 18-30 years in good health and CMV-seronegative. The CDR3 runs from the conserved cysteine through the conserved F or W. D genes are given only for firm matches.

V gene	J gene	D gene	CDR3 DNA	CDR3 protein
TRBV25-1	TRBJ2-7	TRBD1	TGTGCCAGCAGTGAAGGGGCGGAGGGACAGGGGGCTTACGAGCAGTACTTC	CASSEGAEGQGAYEQYF
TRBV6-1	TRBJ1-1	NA	TGTGCCAGCAGGGTACAACCGAACACTGAAGCTTTCTTT	CASRVQPNTEAFF
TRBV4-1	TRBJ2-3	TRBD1	TGCGCCAGCAGCCCAAACAGGGGGAGTACAGATACGCAGTATTTT	CASSPNRGSTDTQYF
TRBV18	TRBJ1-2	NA	TGTGCCAGCTCACCACCGGGGGCCGCCTATGGCTACACCTTC	CASSPPGAAYGYTF
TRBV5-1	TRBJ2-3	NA	TGCGCCAGCAGCTTGGGAGCCCCTCGGGATACGCAGTATTTT	CASSLGAPRDTQYF
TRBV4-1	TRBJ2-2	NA	TGCGCCAGCAGCCAAGACAGCCTAGCCTTGATGGGTGGGGAGCTGTTTTTT	CASSQDSLALMGGELFF
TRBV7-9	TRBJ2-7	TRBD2	TGTGCCAGCAGCCCAGCTCGTATGTTTGTAGCGGGAGAACTAGACGAGCAGTACTTC	CASSPARMFVAGELDEQYF
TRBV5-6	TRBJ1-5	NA	TGTGCCAGCAGCACCCTGACTCACAGGAACGGTCAGCCCCAGCATTTT	CASSTLTHRNGQPQHF
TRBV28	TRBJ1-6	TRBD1	TGTGCCAGCAGTTTAGGGACAGAGTATTCACCCCTCCACTTT	CASSLGTEYSPLHF
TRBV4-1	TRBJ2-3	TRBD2	TGCGCCAGCAGCCAAGATGGCCGGGACTATGGCGGGACCACAGATACGCAGTATTTT	CASSQDGRDYGGTTDTQYF
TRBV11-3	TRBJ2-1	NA	TGTGCCAGCAGCCCCGGTGGGGCGGGAATAAATGAGCAGTTCTTC	CASSPGGAGINEQFF
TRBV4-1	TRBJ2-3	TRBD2	TGCGCCAGCAGCCAATCACCCGCCGGGACTAGCGGGCCCCACGGTACGCAGTATTTT	CASSQSPAGTSGPHGTQYF
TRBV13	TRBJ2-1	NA	TGTGCCAGCAGCTTAGGGTCCGACTTCTATGAGCAGTTCTTC	CASSLGSDFYEQFF
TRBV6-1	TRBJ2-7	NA	TGTGCCAGCAGTGAAGGGCCGGGCTCCTACGAGCAGTACTTC	CASSEGPGSYEQYF
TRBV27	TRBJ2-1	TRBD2	TGTGCCAGCAGTTTTAGGCTAGCGGGAGTAGAGCAGTTCTTC	CASSFRLAGVEQFF
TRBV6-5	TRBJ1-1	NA	TGTGCCAGCCGACTCGGAGCTCTGAACACTGAAGCTTTCTTT	CASRLGALNTEAFF
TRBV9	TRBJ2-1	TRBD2	TGTGCCAGCAGCCCCCGGCTAGCGGGGGGGCGCAATGAGCAGTTCTTC	CASSPRLAGGRNEQFF
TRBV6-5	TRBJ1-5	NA	TGTGCCAGCAGCTACGGTCGGGGGCCCCAGCATTTT	CASSYGRGPQHF
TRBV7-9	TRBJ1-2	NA	TGTGCCAGCAGCTTAGAGGCGGGTGGCTACACCTTC	CASSLEAGGYTF
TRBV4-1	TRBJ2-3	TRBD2	TGCGCCAGCAGCCAACCGACTAGCGGGAGGTCCACAGATACGCAGTATTTT	CASSQPTSGRSTDTQYF
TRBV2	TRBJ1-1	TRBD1	TGTGCCAGCAGTGAAGCCTGGACAGGATTTTTTTATCCTGAAGCTTTCTTT	CASSEAWTGFFYPEAFF
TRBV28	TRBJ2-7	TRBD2	TGTGCCAGCAGTTTTGGGACTAGCGGGGTCGCCTACGAGCAGTACTTC	CASSFGTSGVAYEQYF
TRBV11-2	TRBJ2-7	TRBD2	TGTGCCAGCAGCTTAGGACCCGGGACTAGCGGGAGCCCGCTCTACGAGCAGTACTTC	CASSLGPGTSGSPLYEQYF
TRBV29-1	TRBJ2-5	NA	TGCAGCGTTGCGCAGGCAGAAATGACCCAGTACTTC	CSVAQAEMTQYF
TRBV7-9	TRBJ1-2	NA	TGTGCCAGCAGCTTAGTGCCAGGGGCCTATGGCTACACCTTC	CASSLVPGAYGYTF
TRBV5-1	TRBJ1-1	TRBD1	TGCGCCAGCAGCTTGGGGGCAAGGGGGCACCGAACTGAAGCTTTCTTT	CASSLGARGHRTEAFF
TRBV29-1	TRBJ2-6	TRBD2	TGCAGCGTTGAATCCAGCGGGAGCCTCTCTGGGGCCAACGTCCTGACTTTC	CSVESSGSLSGANVLTF
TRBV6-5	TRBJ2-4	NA	TGTGCCAGCAGCAACTCAGCCAAAAACATTCAGTACTTC	CASSNSAKNIQYF
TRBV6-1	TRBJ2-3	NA	TGTGCCAGCAGTGTCGGGAGCACAGATACGCAGTATTTT	CASSVGSTDTQYF
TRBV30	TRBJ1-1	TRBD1	TGTGCCTGGAGTGAGCGACAGGGCTCCGAAGCTTTCTTT	CAWSERQGSEAFF
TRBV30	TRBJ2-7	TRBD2	TGTGCCTGGAGCCGGGCTAGCGGGTACGAGCAGTACTTC	CAWSRASGYEQYF
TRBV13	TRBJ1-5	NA	TGTGCCAGCAGCTTAGGCGGTTTCAATCAGCCCCAGCATTTT	CASSLGGFNQPQHF